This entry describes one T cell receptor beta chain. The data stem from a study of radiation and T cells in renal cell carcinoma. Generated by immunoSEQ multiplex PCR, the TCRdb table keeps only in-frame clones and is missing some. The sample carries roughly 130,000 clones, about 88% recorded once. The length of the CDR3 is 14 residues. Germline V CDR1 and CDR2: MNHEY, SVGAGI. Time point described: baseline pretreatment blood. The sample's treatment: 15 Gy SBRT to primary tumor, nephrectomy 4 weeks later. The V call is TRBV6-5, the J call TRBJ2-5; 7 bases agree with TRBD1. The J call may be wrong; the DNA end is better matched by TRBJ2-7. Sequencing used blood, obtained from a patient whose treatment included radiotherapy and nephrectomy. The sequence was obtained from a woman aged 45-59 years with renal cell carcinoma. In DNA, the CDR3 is TGTGCCAGCAGAAGGGGACAGACTACCTACGAGCAGTACTTC. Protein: CASRRGQTTYEQYF.